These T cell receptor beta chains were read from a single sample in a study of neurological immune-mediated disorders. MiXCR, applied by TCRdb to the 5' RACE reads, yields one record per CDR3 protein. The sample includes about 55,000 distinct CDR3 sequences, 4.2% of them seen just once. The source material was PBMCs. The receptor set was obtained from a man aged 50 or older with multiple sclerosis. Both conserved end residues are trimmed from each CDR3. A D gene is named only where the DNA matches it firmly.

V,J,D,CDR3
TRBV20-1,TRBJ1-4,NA,SARDLGLSNEKLF
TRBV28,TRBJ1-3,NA,ASRQGNTIY
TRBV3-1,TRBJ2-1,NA,ASSPYTRGTGYNEQF
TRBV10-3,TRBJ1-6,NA,AISVEGGNSPLH
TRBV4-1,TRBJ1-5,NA,ASSQFSRVGGDNQPQH
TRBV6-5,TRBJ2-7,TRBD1,ASSPRGVGTGLYEQY
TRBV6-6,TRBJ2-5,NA,ASSYSIGGKETQY
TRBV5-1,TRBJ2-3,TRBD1,ASSGQETDTQY
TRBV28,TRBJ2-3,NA,ASKSERVTDTQY
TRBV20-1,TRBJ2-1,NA,SPPADNEQF
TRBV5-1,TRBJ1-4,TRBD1,ASRRQGENEKLF
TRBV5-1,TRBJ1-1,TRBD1,ASSLGGQGTEAF
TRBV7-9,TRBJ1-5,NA,ASSLEQSNQPQH
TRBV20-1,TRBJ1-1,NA,SARVAGTEAF
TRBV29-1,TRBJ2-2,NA,SVAGTRVAGELF
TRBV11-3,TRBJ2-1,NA,ASSPRLYEYNEQF
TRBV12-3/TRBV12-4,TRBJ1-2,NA,ASSLVGPYYGYT
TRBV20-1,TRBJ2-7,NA,SARDNLRVLSYEQY
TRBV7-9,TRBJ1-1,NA,ASSHSEEGTEAF
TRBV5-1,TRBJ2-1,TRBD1,ASSLTTGGMLNEQF
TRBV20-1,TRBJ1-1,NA,SARGETEAF
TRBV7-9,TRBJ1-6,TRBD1,ASSRDRDGSPLH
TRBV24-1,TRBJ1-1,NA,ATSDTIQTEAF
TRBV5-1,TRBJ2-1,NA,ASREGNEQF
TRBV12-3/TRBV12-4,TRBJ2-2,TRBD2,ASTNAAGVSTGELF
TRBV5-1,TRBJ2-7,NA,ASTGKFYEQY
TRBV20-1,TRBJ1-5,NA,SAREGKLYLGPQH
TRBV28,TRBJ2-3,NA,ATEGRDTQY
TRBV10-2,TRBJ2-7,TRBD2,ASSFPSSGIPYEQY
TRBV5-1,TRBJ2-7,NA,ASSFRGADEQY
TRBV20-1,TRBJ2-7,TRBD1,SARGTGPYEQY
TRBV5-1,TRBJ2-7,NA,ASSSRAEQY
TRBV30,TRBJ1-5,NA,AWSVSQGRQPQH
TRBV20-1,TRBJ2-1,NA,SARLYNEQF
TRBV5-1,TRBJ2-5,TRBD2,ASGPSGTSGGLKETQY
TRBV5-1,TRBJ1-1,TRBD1,ASRQGMMNTEAF
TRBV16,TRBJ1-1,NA,ASSQWGADIAEAF
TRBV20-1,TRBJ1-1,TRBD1,SARDPKTGLTEAF
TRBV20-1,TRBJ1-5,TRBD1,SATRQGMQPQH
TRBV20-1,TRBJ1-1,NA,SARQGWDTEAF
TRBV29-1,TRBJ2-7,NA,SVEGKGYEQY